This entry lists 30 T cell receptor beta chains sequenced from one sample in a study of shared clonotypes between healthy human individuals. TCRdb's copy holds only in-frame clones and misses some; the assay was immunoSEQ multiplex PCR. The repertoire has over 2 million clones, around 92% of them found once; the top ten carry roughly 0.34%. Sequences were obtained from naive CD4+ T cells from PBMCs. The subset was: CD45RA+ positively selected. Receptors were obtained from a man between 18 and 29 years old in good health. Some clones in this sample may be carry-over from other donors' samples.

The V call is TRBV18, the J call TRBJ2-3, with 12 bases matching TRBD1. This CDR3 has 14 residues. CDR1 and CDR2 from the germline V gene are KGHSH and LQKENI. V trimming: 8 bases; J trimming: 5 bases; junction bases outside the gene matches: 5. This chain's CDR3 is CASTRDRGQDTQYF. The CDR3 DNA reads TGTGCCAGCACGAGGGACAGGGGGCAAGATACGCAGTATTTT.

The genes are TRBV6-6 and TRBJ1-2; TRBD1 is a possible D gene (6 bases). The ends were cut back, 8 bases at V and 8 bases at J, with 12 bases in the middle. This CDR3 is 11 amino acids long. The germline V gene encodes CDR1 MNHNY and CDR2 SVGAGI (reference sequence). The CDR3, as DNA: TGTGCCAGCTACGGCAGGGGCGGCTACACCTTC. This codes for CASYGRGGYTF.

The gene calls are TRBV7-9 and TRBJ1-1, with D perhaps TRBD1 (6 bases). This CDR3 region has 15 residues. V gave up 4 bases and J gave up 7 bases, with 19 bases separating them. Germline CDR1 SEHNR, CDR2 FQNEAQ (reference sequence). This CDR3 is CASSYPRSGAGEAFF. The DNA for the CDR3 is TGTGCCAGCAGCTACCCAAGGTCGGGGGCCGGTGAAGCTTTCTTT.

Remarks on this clone: The same CDR3 arises from other DNA sequences in this sample as well. The chain carries TRBV6-1 and TRBJ1-2; D is unclear. The germline V gene encodes CDR1 MNHNS and CDR2 SASEGT. This CDR3 has 11 amino acids. V was pared by 5 bases and J by 7 bases, with 8 bases between. CDR3 residues: CASSSRGGYTF. The CDR3 nucleotides are TGTGCCAGCAGTTCCCGGGGTGGCTACACCTTC.

This chain links TRBV28 with TRBJ1-5; D remains ambiguous. Germline V gives CDR1 MDHEN, CDR2 SYDVKM. The CDR3 totals 18 residues. Trimming stripped 7 bases from V and 2 bases from J, with 24 bases between. The CDR3 sequence: CASTEHTGVDYGNQPQHF. The CDR3 nucleotides are TGTGCCAGCACCGAACACACGGGAGTTGACTACGGCAATCAGCCCCAGCATTTT.

The chain uses TRBV27 and TRBJ1-6; D remains unclear. Germline CDR1 MNHEY, CDR2 SMNVEV (reference sequence). V lost 4 bases and J lost 8, with 18 bases in between. This CDR3 contains 16 residues. CDR3 sequence reads: CASSSPSRGIHSPLHF. The CDR3 coding sequence is TGTGCCAGCAGTTCCCCCTCGCGAGGTATACATTCACCCCTCCACTTT.

V and J are TRBV28 and TRBJ1-1, with a possible D match to TRBD1 (5 bases). V lost 5 bases and J 4 bases, leaving 11 bases between the germline ends. This CDR3 has 13 residues. Looked up from germline, CDR1 is MDHEN and CDR2 is SYDVKM. The CDR3 reads CASSPGLFTEAFF. The CDR3 nucleotides read TGTGCCAGCAGTCCGGGACTCTTCACTGAAGCTTTCTTT.

This clone was seen only once. The rearrangement joins TRBV7-6 to TRBJ2-5; D uncertain. The CDR3 loop spans 13 amino acids. Trimming removed 2 bases from V and 4 bases from J, with 8 bases in between. Germline values: CDR1 SGHVS, CDR2 FNYEAQ. The CDR3 DNA sequence: TGTGCCAGCAGCTTATTGGTCCGAGAGACCCAGTACTTC. As protein: CASSLLVRETQYF.

The chain combines TRBV15 with TRBJ2-7; a weak D match, TRBD2 (6 bases). Germline lookup yields CDR1 LNHNV and CDR2 YYDKDF (reference sequence). This CDR3 contains 14 residues. Trimming removed 5 bases from V and 5 bases from J, with 16 bases in between. The CDR3 spells CATSVLEGDHEQYF. The DNA of the CDR3 is TGTGCCACCAGCGTTTTGGAGGGAGATCACGAGCAGTACTTC. Based on the CDR3 plus reference TRBV15 and TRBJ2-7, the full variable domain is DAMVIQNPRYQVTQFGKPVTLSCSQTLNHNVMYWYQQKSSQAPKLLFHYYDKDFNNEADTPDNFQSRRPNTSFCFLDIRSPGLGDTAMYLCATSVLEGDHEQYFGPGTRLTVT.

This chain connects TRBV14 to TRBJ2-5; D unresolved. V was clipped by 2 bases and J by 4 bases, with 8 bases between them. The germline V gene has CDR1 SGHDN and CDR2 FVKESK. The CDR3 is 13 amino acids. The CDR3 DNA reads TGTGCCAGCAGCCAACAGTTCCGAGAGACCCAGTACTTC. It specifies CASSQQFRETQYF. Full variable domain (remainder filled in from reference TRBV14 and TRBJ2-5): EAGVTQFPSHSVIEKGQTVTLRCDPISGHDNLYWYRRVMGKEIKFLLHFVKESKQDESGMPNNRFLAERTGGTYSTLKVQPAELEDSGVYFCASSQQFRETQYFGPGTRLLVL.

As regards this clone: Other DNA variants within this sample encode the same CDR3. This chain connects TRBV5-1 to TRBJ2-3, with TRBD1 as a possible D gene (5 bases). CDR1 and CDR2 from the germline V gene are SGHRS and YFSETQ. The CDR3 loop spans 14 amino acids. V was clipped by 0 bases and J by 2 bases, with 7 bases between them. CDR3 sequence: CASSLGQPTDTQYF. The CDR3 nucleotides are TGCGCCAGCAGCTTGGGACAGCCCACAGATACGCAGTATTTT.

The chain has TRBV15 and TRBJ1-2; a possible D gene is TRBD1 (6 bases). V gave up 1 base and J gave up 6 bases, with 12 bases separating them. The CDR3 consists of 14 residues. CDR1 LNHNV and CDR2 YYDKDF come from the germline V gene (reference sequence). DNA for the CDR3: TGTGCCACCAGCAGAGGAGGGGGGGTAGATGGCTACACCTTC. Protein sequence: CATSRGGGVDGYTF.

This clone was seen once. The chain links TRBV5-4 to TRBJ1-1, with 7 positions matching TRBD1. Germline CDR1 reads SGHNT; CDR2 reads YYREEE (reference sequence). The CDR3 has 15 residues. The V gene end was trimmed by 0 bases and the J gene end by 4 bases; junction bases not matched to a gene: 6. The CDR3 here is CASSLVAGGLTEAFF. The CDR3 nucleotides read TGTGCCAGCAGCTTGGTCGCAGGGGGGCTCACTGAAGCTTTCTTT.

The chain combines TRBV27 with TRBJ2-7, with D tentatively TRBD1 or TRBD2 (5 bases each). Germline V CDR1 and CDR2: MNHEY, SMNVEV (reference sequence). The CDR3 covers 16 residues. V was shortened by 6 bases and J by 4 bases, with 22 bases between the two germline ends. The CDR3 sequence: CASRQPLGTTNYEQYF. The CDR3 DNA sequence: TGTGCCAGCAGACAACCCTTAGGGACGACAAATTACGAGCAGTACTTC.

This clone was seen a single time. This chain links TRBV7-3 with TRBJ2-1, with TRBD2 as a possible D gene (6 bases). This CDR3 comprises 15 residues. V dropped 2 bases and J dropped 3 bases, with 11 bases sitting between them. The germline V gene has CDR1 SGHTA and CDR2 FQGTGA. The CDR3 DNA sequence: TGTGCCAGCAGCTTAGCGGGGCCCGACTACAATGAGCAGTTCTTC. Translated: CASSLAGPDYNEQFF.

J is TRBJ2-2 and V is TRBV19; 7 bases line up with TRBD2. CDR1 LNHDA and CDR2 SQIVND come from the germline V gene (reference sequence). The CDR3 length is 17 residues. V shed 3 bases, J shed 1 base, and the junction held 8 bases outside the gene matches. The CDR3 DNA reads as TGTGCCAGTAGTATCCCCCGCGGGAGCCTGAACACCGGGGAGCTGTTTTTT. It translates to CASSIPRGSLNTGELFF.

The chain links TRBV7-3 to TRBJ2-2; the match to TRBD2 covers 12 bases. The V gene end was trimmed by 8 bases and the J gene end by 7 bases; junction bases not matched to a gene: 8. Germline V gene sequence: CDR1 SGHTA, CDR2 FQGTGA. The CDR3 contains 15 residues. The CDR3 loop is CASSVLAGGIGELFF. In nucleotides, the CDR3 is TGTGCCAGCTCCGTCCTAGCGGGAGGGATCGGGGAGCTGTTTTTT. The variable domain in full, completed from reference TRBV7-3 and TRBJ2-2, reads GAGVSQTPSNKVTEKGKYVELRCDPISGHTALYWYRQSLGQGPEFLIYFQGTGAADDSGLPNDRFFAVRPEGSVSTLKIQRTERGDSAVYLCASSVLAGGIGELFFGEGSRLTVL.

Notes on this clone: A read error may produce the germline difference seen at one junction end. The CDR3 sequence: CASSLNVATNERLFF. CDR3 DNA sequence: TGTGCCAGCAGCTTAAACGTTGCAACTAATGAAAGACTGTTTTTT. This chain joins TRBV9 and TRBJ1-4; D uncertain. CDR3 length equals 15 residues. CDR1 and CDR2 from the germline V gene are SGDLS and YYNGEE. The complete variable domain, with remaining parts taken from reference TRBV9 and TRBJ1-4, reads DSGVTQTPKHLITATGQRVTLRCSPRSGDLSVYWYQQSLDQGLQFLIQYYNGEERAKGNILERFSAQQFPDLHSELNLSSLELGDSALYFCASSLNVATNERLFFGSGTQLSVL.

This clone was observed a handful of times. The rearrangement uses TRBV19 and TRBJ1-2; possibly TRBD1 for D (5 bases). This CDR3 has 14 amino acids. V was cut by 6 bases and J by 3 bases, with 14 bases left in between. Germline CDR1 LNHDA, CDR2 SQIVND (reference sequence). DNA for the CDR3: TGTGCCAGTAGCACGCCGGGACGGGACTATGGCTACACCTTC. It encodes CASSTPGRDYGYTF.

The chain employs TRBV7-9 and TRBJ2-5; TRBD1 might be the D (6 bases). There are 15 residues in the CDR3. Trimming shortened V by 2 bases and J by 3 bases, and 13 bases separated the two germline ends. Per the germline V gene, CDR1 is SEHNR and CDR2 is FQNEAQ (reference sequence). The CDR3 is CASSLRAGGEETQYF. The CDR3 DNA sequence: TGTGCCAGCAGCTTACGAGCTGGGGGCGAAGAGACCCAGTACTTC.

The gene calls are TRBV5-4 and TRBJ2-2, with 8 bases matching TRBD2. Losses at the gene ends were 4 bases for V and 7 bases for J; bases not matched to a gene: 9. CDR1 SGHNT and CDR2 YYREEE come from the germline V gene (reference sequence). CDR3 size: 15 residues. CDR3 coding DNA: TGTGCCAGCAGCCCCAGCGGGAGTTCCCGCGGGGAGCTGTTTTTT. This codes for CASSPSGSSRGELFF.

This clone is a singleton in its sample. The V gene is TRBV9, the J gene TRBJ2-1, with 9 bases aligning to TRBD1. Germline lookup yields CDR1 SGDLS and CDR2 YYNGEE. After removal of 6 bases from V and 7 bases from J, the junction contained 11 bases not matched to a gene. This CDR3 comprises 15 residues. DNA for the CDR3: TGTGCCAGCAACCAACAGGGGGCGCTAAGAAATGAGCAGTTCTTC. It codes for CASNQQGALRNEQFF.

The count of this clone is one. The sample has other DNA sequences that encode this CDR3 too. The chain links TRBV28 to TRBJ2-2; D is undetermined. Germline CDR1 reads MDHEN; CDR2 reads SYDVKM. This CDR3 has 12 amino acids. V lost 3 bases to trimming and J lost 4 bases, with 3 bases between them. CDR3 in DNA: TGTGCCAGCAGTTTGGTCACCGGGGAGCTGTTTTTT. This codes for CASSLVTGELFF.

V gene TRBV4-3 combines with J gene TRBJ2-7, with 9 bases that match TRBD2. CDR1 and CDR2 (germline): LGHNA, YSLEER. Losses at the gene ends were 0 bases for V and 2 bases for J; bases not matched to a gene: 8. CDR3 size: 17 residues. The CDR3 region is CASSQDLVVAGAYEQYF. The CDR3 region has the DNA TGCGCCAGCAGCCAAGATTTGGTAGTAGCGGGGGCCTACGAGCAGTACTTC.

The chain carries TRBV5-1 and TRBJ2-3; D ambiguous. V gave up 6 bases and J gave up 0 bases, with 8 bases separating them. The CDR3 has 13 residues. Germline CDR1 and CDR2: SGHRS and YFSETQ. The CDR3 reads CASKKSSTDTQYF. Here the CDR3 DNA reads TGCGCCAGCAAAAAGAGTAGCACAGATACGCAGTATTTT.

V is TRBV2 and J is TRBJ2-4; 8 bases are shared with TRBD2. With V trimmed by 7 bases and J by 7 bases, 6 bases remained unmatched. Germline assignment: CDR1 SNHLY and CDR2 FYNNEI. The CDR3 runs 13 residues. CDR3 coding DNA: TGTGCCAGCACTTCAACGGGGGGGAACATTCAGTACTTC. This gives the protein CASTSTGGNIQYF.

The chain's CDR3 is CASSPRTGYSGELFF. Here the CDR3 DNA reads TGTGCCAGCAGCCCCAGGACGGGGTACTCCGGGGAGCTGTTTTTT. The chain links TRBV9 to TRBJ2-2; TRBD2 is a possible D gene (5 bases). The CDR3 has 15 residues. V gave up 4 bases and J gave up 6 bases, with 16 bases separating them. CDR1 SGDLS and CDR2 YYNGEE come from the germline V gene.

The chain is built from TRBV4-3 and TRBJ2-7; D unclear. The CDR3 sequence is 15 residues long. In germline, CDR1 is LGHNA, CDR2 YSLEER. V was cut by 0 bases and J by 0 bases, with 9 bases left in between. The CDR3 DNA reads TGCGCCAGCAGCCAAGAAGTCGGTAGCTCCTACGAGCAGTACTTC. Encoded protein: CASSQEVGSSYEQYF.

This rearrangement joins TRBV6-1 to TRBJ2-6; the match to TRBD2 covers 7 bases. Per germline, CDR1 MNHNS and CDR2 SASEGT. CDR3 length: 15 amino acids. The V segment lost 9 bases and the J segment 0 bases; nucleotides outside the gene matches: 5. The CDR3 DNA is TGTGCCAGTCTACCGGGGGGCTCTGGGGCCAACGTCCTGACTTTC. This sequence encodes CASLPGGSGANVLTF.

The chain has TRBV6-6 and TRBJ2-1; D is ambiguous. Trimming left V 2 bases short and J 12 bases short, with 8 bases between. CDR1 MNHNY and CDR2 SVGAGI come from the germline V gene (reference sequence). This CDR3 spans 11 amino acids. CDR3 sequence (DNA): TGTGCCAGCAGTTACGGCGTAGGGCAGTTCTTC. Protein product: CASSYGVGQFF.